This T cell receptor (beta chain) was found in a study of cytomegalovirus exposure and HLA in healthy donors. A word on this clone: No antigen is known for it.

Notes on the study in general: Later analysis showed most CMV-associated TCR beta chains appearing HLA-restricted. Some TCR beta chains (more than 150 of them) were listed as cytomegalovirus-associated. Analysis performed later showed TCR beta chains linked to HLA being more clonally expanded than equally common others.

The CDR3 spans 19 residues. Deletions cut 3 bases from V and 1 base from J, with 25 bases between. CDR1 SGDLS and CDR2 YYNGEE come from the germline V gene. The PCR used 60 Vbeta and 13 Jbeta primers. TCRdb's copy holds only in-frame clones and misses some; the assay was immunoSEQ multiplex PCR. The sample has 60,000 to 75,000 clones, approximately 70% seen once. This clonotype originated in a man over 45 in good health and CMV-seronegative. Sequences were obtained from PBMCs. The chain employs TRBV9 and TRBJ2-5; D perhaps matches TRBD2 (7 bases). This chain's CDR3 is CASSAPREGVRTAQETQYF. The DNA of the CDR3 is TGTGCCAGCAGCGCCCCTAGGGAGGGAGTACGGACAGCCCAAGAGACCCAGTACTTC.